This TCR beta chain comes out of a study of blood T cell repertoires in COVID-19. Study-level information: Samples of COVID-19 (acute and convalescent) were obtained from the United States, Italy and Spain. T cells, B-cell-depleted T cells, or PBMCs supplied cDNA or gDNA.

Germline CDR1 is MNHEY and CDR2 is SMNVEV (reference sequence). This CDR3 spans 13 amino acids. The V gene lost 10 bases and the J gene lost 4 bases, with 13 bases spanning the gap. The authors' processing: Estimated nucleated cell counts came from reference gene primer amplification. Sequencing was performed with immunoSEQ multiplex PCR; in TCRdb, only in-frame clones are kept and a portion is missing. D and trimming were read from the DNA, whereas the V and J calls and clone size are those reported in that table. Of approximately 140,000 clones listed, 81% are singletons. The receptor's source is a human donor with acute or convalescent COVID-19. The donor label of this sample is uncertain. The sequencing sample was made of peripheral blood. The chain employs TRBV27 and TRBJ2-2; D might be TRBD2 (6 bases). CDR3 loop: CATRWGGTGELFF. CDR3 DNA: TGTGCCACCCGTTGGGGAGGCACCGGGGAGCTGTTTTTT.